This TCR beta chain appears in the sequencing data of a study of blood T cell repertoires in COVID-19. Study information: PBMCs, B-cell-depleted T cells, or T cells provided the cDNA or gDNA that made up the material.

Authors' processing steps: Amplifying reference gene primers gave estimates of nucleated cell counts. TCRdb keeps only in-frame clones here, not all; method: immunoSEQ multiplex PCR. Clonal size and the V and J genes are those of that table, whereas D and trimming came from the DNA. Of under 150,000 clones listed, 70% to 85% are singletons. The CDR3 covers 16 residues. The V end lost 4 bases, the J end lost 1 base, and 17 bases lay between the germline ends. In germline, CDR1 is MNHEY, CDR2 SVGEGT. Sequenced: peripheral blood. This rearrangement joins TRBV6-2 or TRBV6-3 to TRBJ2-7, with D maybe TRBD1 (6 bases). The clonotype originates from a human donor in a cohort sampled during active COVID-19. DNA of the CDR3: TGTGCCAGCAGTTCCATTGGACAGCCCGTGTCCTACGAGCAGTACTTC. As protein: CASSSIGQPVSYEQYF.